These T cell receptor beta chains were read from a single sample in a study of cytomegalovirus exposure and HLA in healthy donors. Using immunoSEQ multiplex PCR, the repertoire was profiled, and TCRdb retains in-frame clones only, with some absent. The data hold around 130,000 clones, with 81% observed a single time. Sequenced: PBMCs. Receptors originate from a man aged 18 to 29 in good health and CMV-seronegative. Both conserved end residues are part of each CDR3. The D gene is left open where the match is weak. Clone size appears in some rows only: once, few, many, or a class for an expanded clone.

size	D	V	J	CDR3	DNA
.	TRBD1	TRBV5-4	TRBJ2-1	CASSFRDRDEQFF	TGTGCCAGCAGCTTTAGAGACAGGGATGAGCAGTTCTTC
.	TRBD1	TRBV4-1	TRBJ2-1	CASSQVFPQGPQGNEQFF	TGCGCCAGCAGCCAAGTCTTTCCACAGGGGCCCCAGGGTAATGAGCAGTTCTTC
few	.	TRBV7-2	TRBJ1-1	CASSLLPGMNTEAFF	TGTGCCAGCAGCTTACTCCCAGGGATGAACACTGAAGCTTTCTTT
.	.	TRBV7-3	TRBJ1-6	CASSLIGGFNSPLHF	TGTGCCAGCAGCTTAATAGGCGGGTTCAATTCACCCCTCCACTTT
.	TRBD2	TRBV7-9	TRBJ2-1	CASSPTGGNEQFF	TGTGCCAGCAGCCCGACGGGGGGGAATGAGCAGTTCTTC
.	TRBD1	TRBV6-5	TRBJ1-1	CASSYTGTGGFSEAFF	TGTGCCAGCAGCTACACCGGGACAGGGGGCTTCAGTGAAGCTTTCTTT
.	.	TRBV5-6	TRBJ1-1	CASSSASRGNTEAFF	TGTGCCAGCAGCTCGGCGTCCCGGGGGAACACTGAAGCTTTCTTT
.	TRBD2	TRBV9	TRBJ2-5	CASSATSGKETQYF	TGTGCCAGCAGCGCGACTAGCGGGAAAGAGACCCAGTACTTC
.	.	TRBV12-5	TRBJ1-2	CASGLAIGGFGGYTF	TGTGCTAGTGGTTTGGCCATAGGGGGATTTGGCGGCTACACCTTC
.	TRBD2	TRBV5-1	TRBJ2-3	CASSQKRGSTDTQYF	TGCGCCAGCAGCCAAAAGCGGGGGAGCACAGATACGCAGTATTTT
.	TRBD1	TRBV6-5	TRBJ1-6	CASSPGTGNSPLHF	TGTGCCAGCAGTCCCGGGACAGGAAATTCACCCCTCCACTTT
few	.	TRBV18	TRBJ2-1	CASSPGGTVYNEQFF	TGTGCCAGCTCCCCGGGGGGGACAGTGTACAATGAGCAGTTCTTC
once	.	TRBV5-4	TRBJ2-3	CASSSLKQADTQYF	TGTGCCAGCAGCTCCCTGAAACAGGCAGATACGCAGTATTTT
few	.	TRBV7-6	TRBJ1-1	CASSTDEGKGAFF	TGTGCCAGCAGCACAGACGAAGGAAAAGGAGCTTTCTTT
.	TRBD1	TRBV2	TRBJ1-2	CASRTGQPNYGYTF	TGTGCCAGTAGAACGGGACAGCCGAACTATGGCTACACCTTC
.	.	TRBV10-2	TRBJ1-1	CASIEYGNTEAFF	TGCGCCAGCATCGAGTACGGGAACACTGAAGCTTTCTTT
.	TRBD2	TRBV5-6	TRBJ2-1	CASSWGLEGDNEQFF	TGTGCCAGCAGCTGGGGACTAGAAGGGGACAATGAGCAGTTCTTC
.	.	TRBV7-9	TRBJ2-7	CASTSRTDPSYEQYF	TGTGCCAGCACCTCCAGGACAGATCCTTCCTACGAGCAGTACTTC
.	TRBD2	TRBV4-1	TRBJ2-1	CASKGLAGGPGEQFF	TGCGCCAGCAAGGGACTAGCGGGGGGGCCAGGCGAGCAGTTCTTC
.	.	TRBV4-3	TRBJ1-1	CASSHSLGGSTEAFF	TGCGCCAGCAGCCACTCCTTGGGAGGGAGCACTGAAGCTTTCTTT
.	.	TRBV12-5	TRBJ1-5	CASVSQEGSSGQPQHF	TGTGCTAGTGTTTCACAGGAGGGGTCGTCGGGTCAGCCCCAGCATTTT
.	TRBD2	TRBV6-5	TRBJ2-1	CASNLRGWDEQFF	TGTGCCAGCAATTTGCGGGGGTGGGATGAGCAGTTCTTC
.	.	TRBV6-6	TRBJ2-1	CASSTTGFNEQFF	TGTGCCAGCAGTACGACAGGATTCAATGAGCAGTTCTTC
once	TRBD2	TRBV4-3	TRBJ2-7	CASSQEGGNEQYF	TGCGCCAGCAGCCAAGAGGGGGGGAACGAGCAGTACTTC
.	TRBD1	TRBV6-5	TRBJ1-1	CASNLGLTGGTEAFF	TGTGCCAGCAACCTAGGCTTGACAGGGGGCACTGAAGCTTTCTTT
.	.	TRBV7-6	TRBJ1-1	CASSLAGRGTEAFF	TGTGCCAGCAGCTTAGCGGGCCGGGGCACTGAAGCTTTCTTT
.	TRBD1	TRBV25-1	TRBJ2-7	CASSDEAGQGISAYEQYF	TGTGCCAGCAGTGACGAGGCGGGACAGGGTATTTCGGCCTACGAGCAGTACTTC
once	TRBD1	TRBV5-8	TRBJ2-5	CASSLRTGRETQYF	TGTGCCAGCAGCCTCCGGACAGGGAGAGAGACCCAGTACTTC
.	TRBD1	TRBV4-1	TRBJ1-3	CASSQGGGSGNTIYF	TGCGCCAGCAGTCAAGGAGGGGGCTCAGGAAACACCATATATTTT
.	TRBD1	TRBV6-6	TRBJ1-1	CASSWTGTAMNTEAFF	TGTGCCAGCAGTTGGACCGGGACAGCGATGAACACTGAAGCTTTCTTT
few	.	TRBV7-2	TRBJ1-2	CASSFSTGGYTF	TGTGCCAGCAGCTTTTCGACTGGTGGCTACACCTTC
.	.	TRBV15	TRBJ2-7	CATSRLQGYEQYF	TGTGCCACCAGCAGATTACAGGGATACGAGCAGTACTTC
.	TRBD1	TRBV6-5	TRBJ1-5	CASSLDRGGYQPQHF	TGTGCCAGCAGTTTAGACAGGGGTGGGTATCAGCCCCAGCATTTT
.	.	TRBV5-1	TRBJ1-2	CASSLDLGYGYTF	TGCGCCAGCAGCTTGGACCTAGGCTATGGCTACACCTTC
.	TRBD1	TRBV5-1	TRBJ1-4	CASGTGVAGEKLFF	TGCGCCAGTGGTACAGGGGTTGCTGGGGAAAAACTGTTTTTT
.	TRBD2	TRBV4-3	TRBJ2-7	CASSQAGSGGLYEQYF	TGCGCCAGCAGCCAAGCTGGAAGCGGGGGACTCTACGAGCAGTACTTC
.	TRBD1	TRBV4-3	TRBJ1-2	CASSQGSGGGYGYTF	TGCGCCAGCAGCCAAGGGTCAGGGGGAGGCTATGGCTACACCTTC
.	.	TRBV29-1	TRBJ2-4	CSVRWDTNIQYF	TGCAGCGTTAGGTGGGACACAAACATTCAGTACTTC
.	TRBD1	TRBV27	TRBJ1-3	CASSRGWARGYSGNTIYF	TGTGCCAGCAGCCGGGGGTGGGCCAGGGGGTACTCTGGAAACACCATATATTTT
.	.	TRBV4-3	TRBJ1-3	CASSQDVSGVGGNTIYF	TGCGCCAGCAGCCAAGATGTTTCAGGGGTCGGAGGAAACACCATATATTTT
.	.	TRBV27	TRBJ1-1	CASPCPGNTEAFF	TGTGCCAGCCCTTGCCCGGGGAACACTGAAGCTTTCTTT
.	.	TRBV5-1	TRBJ2-1	CASSLVRHNEQFF	TGCGCCAGCAGCTTGGTCAGGCACAATGAGCAGTTCTTC
.	TRBD1	TRBV7-8	TRBJ2-7	CASSLIRTGWPEQYF	TGTGCCAGCAGCTTAATCCGGACAGGGTGGCCCGAGCAGTACTTC
.	.	TRBV5-6	TRBJ1-2	CASREYGDYGYTF	TGTGCCAGCAGAGAATATGGAGACTATGGCTACACCTTC
.	TRBD1	TRBV28	TRBJ2-3	CARQGAPNTRPDTQYF	TGTGCCCGGCAGGGGGCGCCCAACACCCGCCCAGATACGCAGTATTTT
.	.	TRBV6-5	TRBJ2-3	CASRGGLGADTQYF	TGTGCCAGCAGGGGGGGGCTTGGCGCAGATACGCAGTATTTT
.	.	TRBV29-1	TRBJ1-5	CSVTQGRDQPQHF	TGCAGCGTAACACAGGGTCGGGATCAGCCCCAGCATTTT
.	TRBD1	TRBV18	TRBJ2-1	CASSPPAGQGEGDEQFF	TGTGCCAGCTCACCACCCGCTGGACAGGGAGAAGGAGATGAGCAGTTCTTC
.	.	TRBV7-9	TRBJ1-5	CASSADRRDQRQHF	TGTGCCAGCAGCGCCGACAGGCGCGACCAGCGCCAGCATTTT
.	TRBD1	TRBV9	TRBJ1-1	CASSVEARGPGTAFF	TGTGCCAGCAGCGTAGAGGCCAGGGGGCCCGGGACGGCTTTCTTT
.	TRBD1	TRBV27	TRBJ1-2	CASGQGRGYTF	TGTGCCAGCGGACAGGGTCGAGGCTACACCTTC
few	.	TRBV2	TRBJ2-5	CASSAIQETQYF	TGTGCCAGCAGCGCTATCCAAGAGACCCAGTACTTC
few	TRBD1	TRBV5-4	TRBJ2-7	CASSVGQGSPYEQYF	TGTGCCAGCAGCGTGGGACAGGGGAGCCCCTACGAGCAGTACTTC
.	TRBD1	TRBV7-6	TRBJ2-7	CASSLRSILGGNSEQYF	TGTGCCAGCAGCTTAAGGTCAATCTTAGGGGGCAATAGCGAGCAGTACTTC
few	TRBD1	TRBV28	TRBJ2-7	CASSFPRTGTYEQYF	TGTGCCAGCAGTTTTCCCAGGACAGGGACCTACGAGCAGTACTTC
.	.	TRBV6-5	TRBJ1-1	CASSYRSRGSTEAFF	TGTGCCAGCAGTTACCGGTCCCGAGGGAGCACTGAAGCTTTCTTT
.	.	TRBV10-3	TRBJ1-1	CAISDTDRRTEAFF	TGTGCCATCAGTGACACTGACAGGAGAACTGAAGCTTTCTTT